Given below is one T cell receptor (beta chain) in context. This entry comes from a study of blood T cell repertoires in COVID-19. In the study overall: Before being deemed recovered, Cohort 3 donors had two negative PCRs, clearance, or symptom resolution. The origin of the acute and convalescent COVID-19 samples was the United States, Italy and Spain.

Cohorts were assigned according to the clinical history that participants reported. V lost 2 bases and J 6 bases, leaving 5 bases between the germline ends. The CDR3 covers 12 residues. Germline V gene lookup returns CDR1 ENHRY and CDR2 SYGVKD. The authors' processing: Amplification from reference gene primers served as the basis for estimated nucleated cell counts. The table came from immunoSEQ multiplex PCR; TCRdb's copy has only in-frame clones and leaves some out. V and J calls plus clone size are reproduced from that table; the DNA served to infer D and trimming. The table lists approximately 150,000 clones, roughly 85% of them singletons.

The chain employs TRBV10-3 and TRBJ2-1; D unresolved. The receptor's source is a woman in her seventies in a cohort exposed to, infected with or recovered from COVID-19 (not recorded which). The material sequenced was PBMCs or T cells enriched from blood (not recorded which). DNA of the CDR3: TGTGCCATCAGTGAGACTCCCAATGAGCAGTTCTTC. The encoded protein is CAISETPNEQFF.